This TCR beta chain was recovered during a study of blood T cell repertoires in COVID-19. Germline loops: CDR1 LGHDT, CDR2 YNNKEL (reference sequence). The V end was cut by 6 bases, the J end by 12 bases, with 18 bases between. The CDR3 has 13 residues. This table comes from immunoSEQ multiplex PCR, and its TCRdb copy is limited to in-frame clones, with some not included. Of some 150,000 clones listed, 87% are singletons. The TCR originated in a woman between 45 and 65 years old with active or convalescent COVID-19. Material: peripheral blood. The chain links TRBV3-1 (or the pseudogene TRBV3-2) to TRBJ2-1, with a weak D call TRBD2 (5 bases). CDR3 in DNA: TGTGCCAGCAGGGGCGTCCCGGACGCGGGGCAGTTCTTC. Encoded protein: CASRGVPDAGQFF.